This T cell receptor beta chain comes out of a study of CD8 T cells in Susac syndrome. The CDR3 loop spans 15 amino acids. Germline CDR1 reads DFQATT; CDR2 reads SNEGSKA (reference sequence). Germline trimming cut 4 bases from V and 1 base from J; bases unmatched to any gene: 8. Reverse transcription of roughly 0.5 to 1 ug RNA was carried out with random hexamers. TCRdb re-derived calls from the immunoSEQ multiplex PCR reads in MiXCR, one entry per CDR3 protein. Here the sample spans about 80,000 distinct CDR3 sequences, under 95% being singletons. The TCR sequence derives from a human donor with Susac syndrome. The V call is TRBV20-1, the J call TRBJ2-5, with 8 bases lining up with TRBD2. Sequencing input: CD4+ T cells from PBMCs. CDR3 loop: CSAKRSGGAQETQYF. In DNA form, the CDR3 reads TGCAGTGCTAAACGGAGCGGGGGAGCCCAAGAGACCCAGTACTTC.